This T cell receptor (beta chain) is drawn from a study of blood T cell repertoires in COVID-19. Across the whole study: PBMCs, B-cell-depleted T cells, or T cells provided the cDNA or gDNA that made up the material.

The CDR3 sequence is 15 residues long. CDR1 is SNHLY, CDR2 FYNNEI, per germline. Trimming cost V 5 bases and J 0 bases; bases outside gene matches: 7. This clone appeared a single time. Assay used: immunoSEQ multiplex PCR; TCRdb lists only in-frame clones, some missing. This table holds fewer than 300,000 clones, more than 75% found once. The clonotype comes from a man in his forties who had recovered from COVID-19. The sequenced sample was peripheral blood. The chain couples TRBV2 to TRBJ2-7; 7 bases are shared with TRBD1. CDR3 sequence (DNA): TGTGCCAGCAGTTCGGACAGGATAAGCTCCTACGAGCAGTACTTC. Its translation: CASSSDRISSYEQYF.